The T cell receptor (beta chain) described here comes from a study of T cells after yellow fever vaccination. Study-wide results and caveats: Post-booster repertoires contained most primary-vaccination clones again (roughly 96% CD4, approximately 86% CD8).

Germline lookup yields CDR1 ENHRY and CDR2 SYGVKD. V lost 6 bases to trimming and J lost 8 bases, with 16 bases between them. There are 13 residues in the CDR3. TCRdb recomputed calls from the 5' RACE reads with MiXCR, one row per CDR3 protein. The data show about 300,000 distinct CDR3 sequences, about 6.6% seen once. About this clonotype itself: The antigen remains unidentified.

This TCR came from a young man who received the YFV17D yellow fever vaccine. J is TRBJ1-1 and V is TRBV10-3, with a tentative D call TRBD1 (6 bases). Here the sequenced sample was PBMCs, taken around 45 days after the first yellow fever vaccination. The DNA for the CDR3 is TGTGCCATCAGAAGGACAGACCTATCCGAAGCTTTCTTT. Encoded protein: CAIRRTDLSEAFF.